This TCR beta chain originates from a study of blood T cells in healthy people across ages. The authors ran a second PCR of about 6 to 11 cycles using a sample-barcoded 5' primer and a J-beta primer mix. Each CDR3 protein gets one entry after TCRdb re-called the 5' RACE reads with MiXCR. The sample yields about 640,000 distinct CDR3 sequences, under 65% seen once. In the case of this clonotype: The antigen remains undetermined.

Study-level points and caveats: Age advanced and TCR beta diversity per million T cells fell, roughly linearly.

Source material: blood. The TCR sequence derives from a man between 60 and 75 years old in good health.

The CDR3 DNA reads TGTGCCAGCAGCCAACCCCGGGGACTTAGCACAGACGGCTACACCTTC. Translating gives CASSQPRGLSTDGYTF. The chain has TRBV7-8 and TRBJ1-2; perhaps TRBD1 as D (5 bases). The V gene's germline CDR1 is SGHVS and CDR2 FQNEAQ. Trimming left V 5 bases short and J 8 bases short, with 24 bases between. This CDR3 has 16 amino acids.